This TCR beta chain was profiled in a study of T cells in Graves' hyperthyroidism and ophthalmopathy. Study results and caveats: Prediction of ophthalmopathy progression came a median 6.5 months pre-onset. Within blood appeared most thyroid clonotypes that had expanded above 0.001.

This CDR3 has 13 residues. In germline, CDR1 is SGHAT, CDR2 FQNNGV. The V gene end was trimmed by 5 bases and the J gene end by 5 bases; junction bases not matched to a gene: 5. The CDR3 regions of TCR beta were amplified from RNA transcripts. Primed by the HTBI set, a first-round RT-PCR was run on the TCR CDR3. TCRdb used MiXCR to reprocess the multiplex PCR reads, holding one entry per CDR3 protein. This sample has around 380,000 distinct CDR3 sequences, with 13% found just once. Exclusion followed for patients with uncontrolled infection, other autoimmune disease, pregnancy or lactation. Preceding any ophthalmopathy symptoms, the blood sample dates from first hyperthyroidism diagnosis. This clonotype has ten or more counts. Its antigen is still unknown.

The TCR comes from a young man with Graves' hyperthyroidism that later progressed to Graves' ophthalmopathy. Sequencing input: blood. The gene calls are TRBV11-2 and TRBJ2-7; 8 bases align to TRBD1. The CDR3 nucleotides are TGTGCCAGCAGCCAGGGGGCGGGGAACGAGCAGTACTTC. Protein product: CASSQGAGNEQYF.